These 23 T cell receptor beta chains came from one sample sequenced in a study of CD8+ T cells in alopecia areata. RNA was isolated and reverse transcribed to cDNA, the sequencing template. Clones were read by immunoSEQ multiplex PCR, and TCRdb kept only the in-frame ones, dropping some. The table lists roughly 120,000 clones, around two fifths of them singletons, with approximately 3.3% in the top ten. The material sequenced was CD4+ T cells sorted from blood. These receptors were taken from a human donor with alopecia areata.

This rearrangement joins TRBV30 to TRBJ1-5; D is ambiguous. Germline loops: CDR1 GTSNPN, CDR2 SVGIG (reference sequence). This CDR3 spans 13 amino acids. V lost 0 bases and J 6 bases, leaving 9 bases between the germline ends. The CDR3 DNA sequence: TGTGCCTGGAGTGTGGCGGAATTTCAGCCCCAGCATTTT. Its protein is CAWSVAEFQPQHF.

This clone was recorded a few times. This chain joins TRBV29-1 and TRBJ1-1; D is undetermined. V lost 4 bases, J lost 4 bases, and 13 bases lay in between. The CDR3 contains 13 residues. Per germline, CDR1 SQVTM and CDR2 ANQGSEA. For the CDR3, the DNA is TGCAGCGTTGTACGGGGAGAGAGCACTGAAGCTTTCTTT. Its translation is CSVVRGESTEAFF.

The CDR3 loop reads CASSMTVLQETQYF. DNA for the CDR3: TGCGCCAGCAGCATGACCGTCCTCCAAGAGACCCAGTACTTC. The J gene is TRBJ2-5, the V gene TRBV5-1; no firm D call. The CDR3 loop spans 14 amino acids. CDR1 is SGHRS and CDR2 is YFSETQ in the germline V gene. V lost 4 bases and J lost 1, with 11 bases in between. Variable domain in full (rest from reference TRBV5-1 and TRBJ2-5): KAGVTQTPRYLIKTRGQQVTLSCSPISGHRSVSWYQQTPGQGLQFLFEYFSETQRNKGNFPGRFSGRQFSNSRSEMNVSTLELGDSALYLCASSMTVLQETQYFGPGTRLLVL.

This chain uses TRBV20-1 with TRBJ2-5, with D hard to call. CDR3 length: 11 residues. In germline, CDR1 is DFQATT, CDR2 SNEGSKA (reference sequence). Trimming took 3 bases from V and 4 from J, leaving 6 bases between them. CDR3 residues: CSASLLETQYF. In nucleotides, the CDR3 is TGCAGTGCTAGCCTGCTAGAGACCCAGTACTTC.

V usage is TRBV29-1 and J usage is TRBJ2-3; no definite D call. V was cut by 3 bases and J by 5 bases, with 9 bases left in between. Germline V gene lookup returns CDR1 SQVTM and CDR2 ANQGSEA. The CDR3 consists of 12 residues. The CDR3 sequence: CSVDPSGDTQYF. CDR3 DNA: TGCAGCGTTGATCCTAGTGGAGATACGCAGTATTTT.

This clone turned up a few times. J is TRBJ2-1 and V is TRBV15; tentative D call: TRBD1 (7 bases). The germline V gene has CDR1 LNHNV and CDR2 YYDKDF (reference sequence). Trimming stripped 0 bases from V and 8 bases from J, with 14 bases between. The CDR3 has 15 amino acids. Written as DNA, the CDR3 is TGTGCCACCAGCAGAGATGCCCAGGGGGGCGATGAGCAGTTCTTC. Protein: CATSRDAQGGDEQFF.

This clone was detected only a few times. Other nucleotide sequences from this sample produce the same CDR3. V gene TRBV7-2 combines with J gene TRBJ2-5, with 8 bases lining up with TRBD1. The V gene's germline CDR1 is SGHTA and CDR2 FQGNSA. The V segment lost 5 bases and the J segment 5 bases; nucleotides outside the gene matches: 7. The CDR3 is made up of 14 amino acids. CDR3 residues: CASSPTGVRETQYF. The CDR3 region has the DNA TGTGCCAGCAGCCCGACAGGGGTTAGGGAGACCCAGTACTTC. Full variable domain (outside the CDR3, taken from reference TRBV7-2 and TRBJ2-5): GAGVSQSPSNKVTEKGKDVELRCDPISGHTALYWYRQSLGQGLEFLIYFQGNSAPDKSGLPSDRFSAERTGGSVSTLTIQRTQQEDSAVYLCASSPTGVRETQYFGPGTRLLVL.

This clone was picked up a small number of times. The rearrangement links TRBV5-1 to TRBJ2-1; 11 nucleotides line up with TRBD2. Germline lookup yields CDR1 SGHRS and CDR2 YFSETQ. With V trimmed by 4 bases and J by 5 bases, 5 bases remained unmatched. The CDR3 sequence is 15 residues long. CDR3 loop: CASSVGTSGHNEQFF. The CDR3 DNA reads as TGCGCCAGCAGCGTCGGGACTAGCGGCCACAATGAGCAGTTCTTC.

The rearrangement uses TRBV29-1 and TRBJ1-1, with D unclear. The CDR3 is made up of 12 amino acids. The germline V gene encodes CDR1 SQVTM and CDR2 ANQGSEA. V dropped 8 bases and J dropped 3 bases, with 13 bases sitting between them. In nucleotides, the CDR3 is TGCAGCCTTACCAGCCCGGACACTGAAGCTTTCTTT. Translated, it gives CSLTSPDTEAFF. Complete variable domain (other parts from reference TRBV29-1 and TRBJ1-1): SAVISQKPSRDICQRGTSLTIQCQVDSQVTMMFWYRQQPGQSLTLIATANQGSEATYESGFVIDKFPISRPNLTFSTLTVSNMSPEDSSIYLCSLTSPDTEAFFGQGTRLTVV.

The chain employs TRBV7-9 and TRBJ2-3; the D is unclear. This CDR3 spans 13 amino acids. V lost 4 bases and J lost 6, with 11 bases in between. Looked up from germline, CDR1 is SEHNR and CDR2 is FQNEAQ (reference sequence). The CDR3 reads CASSSAIGDTQYF. CDR3 coding DNA: TGTGCCAGCAGCTCTGCTATCGGGGATACGCAGTATTTT.

J is TRBJ2-3 and V is TRBV5-4; the D gene is possibly TRBD2 (6 bases). Between the trimmed V and J ends, which lost 2 bases and 0 bases, there was a span of 13 bases. The CDR3 has 16 residues. Germline V gene data show CDR1 as SGHNT and CDR2 as YYREEE (reference sequence). CDR3 in DNA: TGTGCCAGCAGCTTCGATCCGGCGGGGAGCACAGATACGCAGTATTTT. Translated: CASSFDPAGSTDTQYF.

This clone was counted a few times. The J gene is TRBJ2-2, the V gene TRBV29-1; a weak D match, TRBD2 (5 bases). CDR3 length equals 15 residues. The V end was cut by 4 bases, the J end by 0 bases, with 12 bases between. Per germline, CDR1 SQVTM and CDR2 ANQGSEA. CDR3 DNA: TGCAGCGTTGGGAATAAGCGGACGAACACCGGGGAGCTGTTTTTT. Residues: CSVGNKRTNTGELFF.

The genes are TRBV11-2 and TRBJ2-7; 9 nucleotides match TRBD2. Trimming took 2 bases from V and 2 from J; bases not matched to a gene: 4. CDR1 and CDR2 from the germline V gene are SGHAT and FQNNGV. CDR3 length: 15 amino acids. The CDR3 DNA follows: TGTGCCAGCAGCTTACGGCTAGCGGGGACCTACGAGCAGTACTTC. The encoded protein is CASSLRLAGTYEQYF. Filled out from reference TRBV11-2 and TRBJ2-7, the complete variable domain reads EAGVAQSPRYKIIEKRQSVAFWCNPISGHATLYWYQQILGQGPKLLIQFQNNGVVDDSQLPKDRFSAERLKGVDSTLKIQPAKLEDSAVYLCASSLRLAGTYEQYFGPGTRLTVT.

This clone has only one observation. The J gene is TRBJ1-5, the V gene TRBV2; D is unresolved. The CDR3 has 15 residues. Germline assignment: CDR1 SNHLY and CDR2 FYNNEI. V was clipped by 4 bases and J by 0 bases, with 10 bases between them. The CDR3, as DNA: TGTGCCAGCAGTGGACTGAGGTATAGCAATCAGCCCCAGCATTTT. This codes for CASSGLRYSNQPQHF.

This clone was seen once. The chain employs TRBV25-1 and TRBJ1-1; a possible D gene is TRBD1 (6 bases). The CDR3 contains 13 residues. Germline values: CDR1 MGHDK, CDR2 SYGVNS. V was pared by 4 bases and J by 5 bases, with 11 bases between. The CDR3 is CASSGQGRTEAFF. The CDR3 DNA follows: TGTGCCAGCAGTGGGCAGGGGAGGACTGAAGCTTTCTTT.

This clone was detected only a few times. The chain joins TRBV18 to TRBJ2-6; no reliable D call. Germline-derived CDR1 and CDR2 are KGHSH and LQKENI. This CDR3 spans 16 amino acids. Trimming took off 6 bases at V and 4 bases at J, with 16 bases between the two ends. The CDR3 nucleotides read TGTGCCAGCTCCCCGGCTTTAGTTTCCGGGGCCAACGTCCTGACTTTC. Its translation: CASSPALVSGANVLTF.

This clone was counted between two and nine times. The chain is built from TRBV30 and TRBJ1-1; no reliable D call. The length of the CDR3 is 13 residues. Trimming removed 2 bases from V and 2 bases from J, with 9 bases in between. The germline V gene has CDR1 GTSNPN and CDR2 SVGIG (reference sequence). This CDR3 is CAWSSLVNTEAFF. For the CDR3, the DNA is TGTGCCTGGAGTAGTTTGGTAAACACTGAAGCTTTCTTT.

This clone was counted only a few times. The chain employs TRBV5-1 and TRBJ1-2, with a weak D call TRBD1 (6 bases). CDR3 length: 14 residues. Trimming took 0 bases from V and 4 from J, leaving 10 bases between them. Germline V gene lookup returns CDR1 SGHRS and CDR2 YFSETQ. CDR3 in DNA: TGCGCCAGCAGCTTGGAAACAGGGAGCTATGGCTACACCTTC. It yields the protein CASSLETGSYGYTF.

This clone was recorded a few times. The chain carries TRBV29-1 and TRBJ2-1; TRBD1 agrees at 9 bases. Germline lookup yields CDR1 SQVTM and CDR2 ANQGSEA. Trimming took 2 bases from V and 0 from J; bases not matched to a gene: 17. The CDR3 is made up of 20 amino acids. CDR3 in amino acids: CSVEKAGQGQLWSSYNEQFF. CDR3 coding DNA: TGCAGCGTTGAAAAGGCTGGACAGGGGCAGCTCTGGAGCTCCTACAATGAGCAGTTCTTC.

The chain carries TRBV2 and TRBJ2-7, with 15 bases that match TRBD2. Looked up from germline, CDR1 is SNHLY and CDR2 is FYNNEI. The junction had 1 base not matched to a gene; V was cut back by 2 bases and J by 2 bases. The CDR3 covers 16 residues. CDR3 DNA: TGTGCCAGCAGTGAACGGACTAGCGGGGGGGCCTACGAGCAGTACTTC. Protein: CASSERTSGGAYEQYF.

This clone was seen a few times. The chain couples TRBV29-1 to TRBJ1-3, with D possibly TRBD1 on 6 matching bases. The V end lost 4 bases, the J end lost 3 bases, and 7 bases lay between the germline ends. Germline V gene lookup returns CDR1 SQVTM and CDR2 ANQGSEA. CDR3 size: 12 residues. CDR3 loop: CSVAGDGNTIYF. In DNA form, the CDR3 reads TGCAGCGTTGCAGGGGATGGAAACACCATATATTTT. The whole variable domain, filled in from reference TRBV29-1 and TRBJ1-3, reads SAVISQKPSRDICQRGTSLTIQCQVDSQVTMMFWYRQQPGQSLTLIATANQGSEATYESGFVIDKFPISRPNLTFSTLTVSNMSPEDSSIYLCSVAGDGNTIYFGEGSWLTVV.

V is TRBV5-4 and J is TRBJ2-7; 8 bases map to TRBD2. The CDR3 runs 13 residues. The V gene end was trimmed by 4 bases and the J gene end by 4 bases; junction bases not matched to a gene: 4. Germline lookup yields CDR1 SGHNT and CDR2 YYREEE (reference sequence). CDR3 coding DNA: TGTGCCAGCAGCCTGGGGACTAGATACGAGCAGTACTTC. As protein: CASSLGTRYEQYF.

Ten or more counts support this clone. Other nucleotide sequences from this sample produce the same CDR3. V gene TRBV4-1 combines with J gene TRBJ2-5; D remains ambiguous. V lost 0 bases, J lost 3 bases, and 8 bases lay in between. The CDR3 length is 14 residues. The V gene's germline CDR1 is MGHRA and CDR2 YSYEKL. CDR3 residues: CASSQEGTEETQYF. The CDR3 coding sequence is TGCGCCAGCAGCCAAGAGGGTACTGAAGAGACCCAGTACTTC.